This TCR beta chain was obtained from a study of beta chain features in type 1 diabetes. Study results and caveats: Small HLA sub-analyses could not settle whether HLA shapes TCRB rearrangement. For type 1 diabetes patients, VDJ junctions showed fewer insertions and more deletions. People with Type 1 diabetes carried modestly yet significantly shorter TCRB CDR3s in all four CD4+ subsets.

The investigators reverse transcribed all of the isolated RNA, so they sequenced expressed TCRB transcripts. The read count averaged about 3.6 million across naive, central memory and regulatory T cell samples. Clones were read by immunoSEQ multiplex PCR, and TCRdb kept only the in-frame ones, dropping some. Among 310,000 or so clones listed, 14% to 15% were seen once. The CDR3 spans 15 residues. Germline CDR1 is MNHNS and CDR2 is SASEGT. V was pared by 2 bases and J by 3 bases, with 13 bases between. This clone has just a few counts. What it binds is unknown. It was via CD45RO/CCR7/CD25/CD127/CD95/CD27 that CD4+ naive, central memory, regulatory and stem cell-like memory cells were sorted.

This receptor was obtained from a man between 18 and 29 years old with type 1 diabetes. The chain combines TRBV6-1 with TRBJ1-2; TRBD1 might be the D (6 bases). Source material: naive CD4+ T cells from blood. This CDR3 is CASSEYLGAYYGYTF. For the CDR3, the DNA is TGTGCCAGCAGTGAATATCTGGGGGCTTACTATGGCTACACCTTC.